Listed below are T cell receptor beta chains from one sample, sequenced in a study. TCRdb reanalysed the 5' RACE reads using MiXCR and keeps one entry per CDR3 protein. Of tens of thousands of distinct CDR3 sequences listed, 28% are singletons. Sequencing was done on a sample of tumor-infiltrating memory CD4+ T cells sorted from the breast tumor. Receptors were obtained from a female donor with breast cancer. Each CDR3 is given with its conserved first and last residue. The D gene is left open where the match is weak. Clone size, where shown, is once, few, many, or a class for clones that have expanded.

V gene	D gene	J gene	clone size	CDR3 protein	CDR3 DNA
TRBV7-2	-	TRBJ2-3	many	CASSPTSQSTDTQYF	TGTGCCAGCAGCCCGACTTCACAAAGCACAGATACGCAGTATTTT
TRBV7-3	TRBD2	TRBJ2-3	many	CASSFSGSESTDTQYF	TGTGCCAGCAGCTTTAGCGGGAGCGAAAGCACAGATACGCAGTATTTT
TRBV6-1	-	TRBJ1-3	-	CASRREVSGNTIYF	TGTGCCAGCCGCAGGGAGGTATCTGGAAACACCATATATTTT
TRBV11-3	-	TRBJ2-4	-	CASSPVVSKNIQYF	TGTGCCAGCAGCCCAGTAGTTTCCAAAAACATTCAGTACTTC
TRBV20-1	TRBD1	TRBJ2-7	medium-sized	CSARDSQGANEQYF	TGCAGTGCTAGAGATTCGCAGGGGGCGAATGAGCAGTACTTC
TRBV7-2	TRBD2	TRBJ2-1	-	CASSLVGLAGDEQFF	TGTGCCAGCAGCTTAGTGGGCCTAGCGGGTGATGAGCAGTTCTTC
TRBV5-1	TRBD2	TRBJ2-7	-	CASSLAGGTSGIYEQYF	TGCGCCAGCAGCTTGGCCGGCGGGACTAGTGGGATCTACGAGCAGTACTTC
TRBV10-3	TRBD2	TRBJ2-5	-	CAISAGTREGTQYF	TGTGCCATCAGTGCCGGGACTAGGGAGGGGACCCAGTACTTC
TRBV20-1	TRBD2	TRBJ2-1	few	CSARPPSGGVYNEQFF	TGCAGTGCTAGACCACCTAGCGGGGGGGTTTACAATGAGCAGTTCTTC
TRBV7-3	TRBD2	TRBJ2-3	few	CASRSSGGTADTQYF	TGTGCCAGCAGGTCGAGCGGGGGAACAGCAGATACGCAGTATTTT
TRBV7-2	TRBD2	TRBJ2-7	few	CASSPWRLAGPYEQYF	TGTGCCAGCAGCCCCTGGAGGCTAGCGGGACCCTACGAGCAGTACTTC
TRBV6-5	TRBD1	TRBJ1-6	-	CTSRQGDLAPLHF	TGTACCAGCAGACAGGGGGATTTAGCACCCCTCCACTTT
TRBV5-1	TRBD1	TRBJ1-6	-	CASSDRTGSSPLHF	TGCGCCAGCAGCGATAGGACAGGAAGTTCACCCCTCCACTTT
TRBV27	-	TRBJ2-3	once	CASSLSNADTQYF	TGTGCCAGCAGTTTATCGAACGCAGATACGCAGTATTTT
TRBV6-1	TRBD1	TRBJ1-4	few	CASEHRGTNEKLFF	TGTGCCAGCGAACACAGGGGGACTAATGAAAAACTGTTTTTT
TRBV7-3	-	TRBJ2-6	-	CASSLKPASPSGANVLTF	TGTGCCAGCAGCTTAAAACCGGCCAGTCCCTCTGGGGCCAACGTCCTGACTTTC
TRBV7-8	-	TRBJ1-3	few	CASSLVAPPGNTIYF	TGTGCCAGCAGCTTAGTCGCTCCCCCTGGAAACACCATATATTTT
TRBV11-2	-	TRBJ2-7	few	CASSLVVGLSYEQYF	TGTGCCAGCAGCTTAGTCGTGGGCCTCTCCTACGAGCAGTACTTC
TRBV18	TRBD1	TRBJ1-1	few	CASSRPRGTNTNTEAFF	TGTGCCAGCTCACGACCCAGGGGGACCAACACAAACACTGAAGCTTTCTTT
TRBV7-9	-	TRBJ2-2	many	CASSLARGGLPGELFF	TGTGCCAGCAGCTTAGCCCGAGGAGGGTTGCCCGGGGAGCTGTTTTTT
TRBV7-8	-	TRBJ2-2	-	CASSFTGWTGELFF	TGTGCCAGCAGCTTTACAGGGTGGACCGGGGAGCTGTTTTTT
TRBV20-1	-	TRBJ1-2	few	CSARVTKGSNYGYTF	TGCAGTGCTAGAGTGACGAAGGGATCAAACTATGGCTACACCTTC
TRBV7-9	-	TRBJ1-2	-	CASHGVSRYGYTF	TGTGCCAGCCACGGGGTGTCTCGGTATGGCTACACCTTC
TRBV6-6	TRBD1	TRBJ2-1	-	CASSYSSQGANEQFF	TGTGCCAGCAGTTACTCGTCACAGGGGGCGAATGAGCAGTTCTTC
TRBV27	-	TRBJ1-5	few	CASRPRGMRHQPQHF	TGTGCCAGCAGGCCTCGAGGGATGCGGCATCAGCCCCAGCATTTT
TRBV7-3	-	TRBJ1-1	-	CASSSGMSNTEAFF	TGTGCCAGCAGCTCAGGGATGTCGAACACTGAAGCTTTCTTT
TRBV20-1	TRBD1	TRBJ2-7	-	CSARNPQGRYEQYF	TGCAGTGCCAGAAACCCACAGGGGCGGTACGAGCAGTACTTC
TRBV7-8	TRBD2	TRBJ2-5	-	CASSLAPGTSGGGTQYF	TGTGCCAGCAGCTTAGCCCCCGGGACTAGCGGGGGAGGGACCCAGTACTTC
TRBV20-1	-	TRBJ2-3	-	CSAREGADTQYF	TGCAGTGCTAGAGAGGGAGCAGATACGCAGTATTTT
TRBV20-1	-	TRBJ2-1	few	CSARGPGVSSSYNEQFF	TGCAGTGCTAGGGGCCCGGGCGTCTCTAGCTCCTACAATGAGCAGTTCTTC
TRBV5-5	-	TRBJ2-2	once	CASSLVLSRELFF	TGTGCCAGCAGCTTGGTCCTATCCCGGGAGCTGTTTTTT
TRBV6-2/TRBV6-3	-	TRBJ1-2	few	CASSLALGSYGYTF	TGTGCCAGCAGCCTAGCCCTGGGAAGCTATGGCTACACCTTC
TRBV29-1	TRBD1	TRBJ2-3	-	CSVEPQGVDTQYF	TGCAGCGTTGAGCCACAGGGGGTAGATACGCAGTATTTT
TRBV5-1	-	TRBJ2-2	many	CASSLGWTSTGELFF	TGCGCCAGCAGCTTGGGTTGGACTTCCACCGGGGAGCTGTTTTTT
TRBV5-1	-	TRBJ2-5	-	CASSRGSKSVLETQYF	TGCGCCAGCAGCCGGGGGTCCAAGTCGGTCCTGGAGACCCAGTACTTC
TRBV15	-	TRBJ1-1	-	CATSRETVIMNTEAFF	TGTGCCACCAGCAGAGAGACGGTGATTATGAACACTGAAGCTTTCTTT
TRBV5-1	-	TRBJ2-1	-	CASSRDNSYNEQFF	TGCGCCAGCAGCAGGGACAACTCCTACAATGAGCAGTTCTTC
TRBV7-2	-	TRBJ1-2	medium-sized	CASSQQVGGDYGYTF	TGTGCCAGCAGCCAACAAGTAGGGGGGGACTATGGCTACACCTTC
TRBV5-4	TRBD2	TRBJ2-3	-	CASSLGSRAGDTDTQYF	TGTGCCAGCAGCTTGGGTTCGCGGGCGGGAGACACAGATACGCAGTATTTT
TRBV6-5	-	TRBJ1-5	-	CASSDRIHQPQHF	TGTGCCAGCAGTGACAGGATTCATCAGCCCCAGCATTTT
TRBV7-8	TRBD2	TRBJ2-4	few	CASSPGLAGGNQYF	TGTGCCAGCAGCCCCGGACTAGCGGGAGGGAATCAGTACTTC
TRBV7-2	-	TRBJ1-2	-	CASSRDRNYGYTF	TGTGCCAGCAGTCGAGACAGGAACTATGGCTACACCTTC
TRBV10-3	TRBD2	TRBJ2-2	few	CAIRPASGGPTGELFF	TGTGCCATCAGGCCAGCTAGCGGGGGTCCCACCGGGGAGCTGTTTTTT
TRBV5-1	-	TRBJ2-3	many	CASNALQTTDTQYF	TGCGCCAGCAACGCGCTCCAGACCACAGATACGCAGTATTTT
TRBV9	-	TRBJ1-2	-	CASTRAIDNYGYTF	TGTGCCAGCACCCGTGCAATAGATAACTATGGCTACACCTTC
TRBV28	TRBD2	TRBJ2-7	once	CASRFEGVGPSGRYEQYF	TGTGCCAGCAGGTTCGAGGGGGTTGGCCCCAGCGGGAGATACGAGCAGTACTTC